This record covers a single T cell receptor (beta chain). This specimen belongs to a study of shared clonotypes between healthy human individuals. A deep-level run was used for the assay. The authors distributed each subset's genomic DNA evenly over several immunoSEQ plates. Ten immunoSEQ deep assay plates served to sequence unsorted PBMC DNA. Original handling: Filtering differed because ImmunoSEQ produced junction-only sequences that carried no quality scores. Produced via immunoSEQ multiplex PCR; TCRdb's table is partial and in-frame only. Clone size and V and J calls were adopted from that table, with D and trimming inferred from the DNA. This table has about 480,000 clones, roughly 79% appearing once. The CDR3 is made up of 15 amino acids. V was trimmed by 3 bases and J by 0 bases, leaving 9 bases between them. Germline CDR1 MNHNS, CDR2 SASEGT.

The rearrangement uses TRBV6-1 and TRBJ2-1, with D possibly being TRBD1 (5 bases). The sample comprised PBMCs. The clonotype was recovered from a woman aged 35 to 49 in good health. Some clones in this sample may be carry-over from other donors' samples. The CDR3 bases are TGTGCCAGCAGTGAGAGGACAAGCTCCTACAATGAGCAGTTCTTC. Translation: CASSERTSSYNEQFF.